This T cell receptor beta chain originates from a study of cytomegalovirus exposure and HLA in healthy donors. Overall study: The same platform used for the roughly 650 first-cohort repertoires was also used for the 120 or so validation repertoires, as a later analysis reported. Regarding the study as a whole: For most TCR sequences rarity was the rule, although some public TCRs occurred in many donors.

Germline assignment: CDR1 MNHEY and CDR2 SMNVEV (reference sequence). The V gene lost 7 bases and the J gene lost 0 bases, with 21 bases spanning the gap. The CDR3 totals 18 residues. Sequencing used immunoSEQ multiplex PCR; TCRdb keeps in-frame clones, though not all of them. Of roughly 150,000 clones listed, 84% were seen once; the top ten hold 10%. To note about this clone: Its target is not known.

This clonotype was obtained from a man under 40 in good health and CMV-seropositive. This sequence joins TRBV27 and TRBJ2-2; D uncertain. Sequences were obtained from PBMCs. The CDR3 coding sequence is TGTGCCAGCAAGCGACTGGCTTCTACTGTCGCGAACACCGGGGAGCTGTTTTTT. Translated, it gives CASKRLASTVANTGELFF.